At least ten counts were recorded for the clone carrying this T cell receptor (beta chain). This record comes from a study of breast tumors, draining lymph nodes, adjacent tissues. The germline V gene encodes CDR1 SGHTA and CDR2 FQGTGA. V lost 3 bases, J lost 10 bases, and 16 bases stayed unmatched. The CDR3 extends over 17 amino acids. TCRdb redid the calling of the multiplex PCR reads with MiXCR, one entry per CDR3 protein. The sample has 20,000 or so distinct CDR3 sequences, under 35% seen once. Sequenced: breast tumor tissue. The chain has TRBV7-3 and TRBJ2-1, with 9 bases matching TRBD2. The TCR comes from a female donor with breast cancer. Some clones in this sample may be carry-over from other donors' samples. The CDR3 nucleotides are TGTGCCAGCAGCTTCCACGGTGGGCTAGCGGGACGGCGAGAGCAGTTCTTC. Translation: CASSFHGGLAGRREQFF.